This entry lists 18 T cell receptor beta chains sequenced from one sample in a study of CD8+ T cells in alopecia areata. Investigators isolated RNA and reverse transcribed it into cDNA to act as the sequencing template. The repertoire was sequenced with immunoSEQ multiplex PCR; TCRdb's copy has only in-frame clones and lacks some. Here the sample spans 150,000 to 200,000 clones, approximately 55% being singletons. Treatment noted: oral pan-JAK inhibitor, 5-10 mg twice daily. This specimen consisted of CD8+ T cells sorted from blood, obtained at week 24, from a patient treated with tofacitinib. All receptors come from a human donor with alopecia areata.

CDR3 sequence reads: CASSLGDRGSTGELFF. CDR3 sequence (DNA): TGTGCCAGCAGCTTGGGGGACAGGGGGTCCACCGGGGAGCTGTTTTTT. The V gene is TRBV5-6, the J gene TRBJ2-2, with 11 bases that match TRBD1. Germline values: CDR1 SGHDT, CDR2 YYEEEE. The CDR3 spans 16 residues. V shed 0 bases, J shed 4 bases, and the junction held 2 bases outside the gene matches.

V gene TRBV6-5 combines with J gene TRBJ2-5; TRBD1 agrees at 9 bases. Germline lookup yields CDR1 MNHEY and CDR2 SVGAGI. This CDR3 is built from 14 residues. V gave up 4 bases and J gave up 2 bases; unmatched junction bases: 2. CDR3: CASSFDRGQETQYF. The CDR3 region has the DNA TGTGCCAGCAGTTTTGACAGGGGGCAAGAGACCCAGTACTTC.

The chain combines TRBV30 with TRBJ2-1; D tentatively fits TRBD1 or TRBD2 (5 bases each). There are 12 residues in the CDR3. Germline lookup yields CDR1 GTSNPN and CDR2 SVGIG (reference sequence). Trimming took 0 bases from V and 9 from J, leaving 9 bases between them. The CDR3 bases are TGTGCCTGGAGTGTGTCAGGGAGTGAGCAGTTCTTC. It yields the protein CAWSVSGSEQFF.

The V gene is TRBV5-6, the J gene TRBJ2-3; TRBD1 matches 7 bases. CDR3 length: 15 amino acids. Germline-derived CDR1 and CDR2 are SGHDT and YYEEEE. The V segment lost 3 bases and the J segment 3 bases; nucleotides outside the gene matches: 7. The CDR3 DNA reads TGTGCCAGCAGCTCTGGACAGGATGATACAGATACGCAGTATTTT. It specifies CASSSGQDDTDTQYF.

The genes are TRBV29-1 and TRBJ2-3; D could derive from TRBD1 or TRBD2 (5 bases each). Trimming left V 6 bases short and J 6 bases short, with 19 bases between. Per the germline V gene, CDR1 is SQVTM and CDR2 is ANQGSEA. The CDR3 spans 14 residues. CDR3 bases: TGCAGCGTCGAGGGGCAATTTTACGGGGATACGCAGTATTTT. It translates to CSVEGQFYGDTQYF.

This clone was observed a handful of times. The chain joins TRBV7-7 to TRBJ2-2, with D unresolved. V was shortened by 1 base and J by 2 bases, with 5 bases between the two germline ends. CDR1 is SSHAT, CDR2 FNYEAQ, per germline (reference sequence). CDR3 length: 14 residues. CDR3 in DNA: TGTGCCAGCAGCTTAGGGTCTAACACCGGGGAGCTGTTTTTT. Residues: CASSLGSNTGELFF.

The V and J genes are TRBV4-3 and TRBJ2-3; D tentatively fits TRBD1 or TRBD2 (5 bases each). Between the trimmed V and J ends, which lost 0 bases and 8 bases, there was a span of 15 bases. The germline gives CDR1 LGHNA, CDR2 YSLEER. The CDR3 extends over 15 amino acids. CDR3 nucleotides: TGCGCCAGCAGCCAAGATCGGGGCCCTCAGAGTACGCAGTATTTT. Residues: CASSQDRGPQSTQYF.

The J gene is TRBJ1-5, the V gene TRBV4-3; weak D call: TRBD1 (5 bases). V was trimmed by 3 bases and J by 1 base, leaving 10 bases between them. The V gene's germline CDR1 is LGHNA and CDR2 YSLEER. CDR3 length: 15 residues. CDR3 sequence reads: CASSQGEMSNQPQHF. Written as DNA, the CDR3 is TGCGCCAGCAGCCAGGGGGAAATGAGCAATCAGCCCCAGCATTTT.

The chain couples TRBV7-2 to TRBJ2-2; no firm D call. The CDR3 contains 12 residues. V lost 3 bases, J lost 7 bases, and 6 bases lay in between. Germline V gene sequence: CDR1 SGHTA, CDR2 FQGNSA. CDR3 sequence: CASSFGVGELFF. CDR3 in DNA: TGTGCCAGCAGCTTTGGGGTCGGGGAGCTGTTTTTT.

CDR3 sequence (DNA): TGCAGCGTACCAGGGGTTGAAGCTTTCTTT. This gives the protein CSVPGVEAFF. The chain links TRBV29-1 to TRBJ1-1; D perhaps matches TRBD1 (6 bases). Germline CDR1 and CDR2: SQVTM and ANQGSEA. The CDR3 length is 10 residues. The ends were cut back, 6 bases at V and 7 bases at J, with 9 bases in the middle.

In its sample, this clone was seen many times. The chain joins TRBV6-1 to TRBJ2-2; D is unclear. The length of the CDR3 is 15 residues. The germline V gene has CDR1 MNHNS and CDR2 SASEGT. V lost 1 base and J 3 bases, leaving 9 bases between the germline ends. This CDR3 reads CASSEGLGYTGELFF. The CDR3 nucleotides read TGTGCCAGCAGTGAAGGGCTAGGATACACCGGGGAGCTGTTTTTT.

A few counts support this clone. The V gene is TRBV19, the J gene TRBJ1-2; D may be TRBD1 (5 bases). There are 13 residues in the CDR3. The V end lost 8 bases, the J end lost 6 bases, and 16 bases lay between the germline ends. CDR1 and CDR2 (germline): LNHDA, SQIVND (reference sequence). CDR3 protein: CASLYGGSDGYTF. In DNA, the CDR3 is TGTGCCAGTCTTTACGGGGGATCGGATGGCTACACCTTC.

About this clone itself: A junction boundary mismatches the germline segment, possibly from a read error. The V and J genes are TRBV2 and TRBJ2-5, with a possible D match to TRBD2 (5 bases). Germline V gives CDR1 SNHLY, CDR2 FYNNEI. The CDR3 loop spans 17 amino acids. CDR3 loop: CDSSEALSGSSEETQYF. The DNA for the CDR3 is TGTGACAGCAGTGAAGCGCTTTCGGGCAGTAGCGAAGAGACCCAGTACTTC.

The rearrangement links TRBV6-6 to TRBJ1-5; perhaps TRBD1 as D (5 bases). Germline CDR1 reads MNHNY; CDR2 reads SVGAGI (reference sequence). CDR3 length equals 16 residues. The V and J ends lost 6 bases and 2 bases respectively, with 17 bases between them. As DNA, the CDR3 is TGTGCCAGCAGGCTGGGGGTCCCGGGAGGCAATCAGCCCCAGCATTTT. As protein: CASRLGVPGGNQPQHF.

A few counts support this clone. CDR3 in DNA: TGCAGCGGACAGGGAAGTATGGGCGAGCAGTACTTC. Translated, it gives CSGQGSMGEQYF. The chain links TRBV29-1 to TRBJ2-7; the match to TRBD1 covers 7 bases. Germline V gene data show CDR1 as SQVTM and CDR2 as ANQGSEA. V lost 7 bases to trimming and J lost 6 bases; unmatched junction nucleotides: 9. This CDR3 is 12 amino acids long.

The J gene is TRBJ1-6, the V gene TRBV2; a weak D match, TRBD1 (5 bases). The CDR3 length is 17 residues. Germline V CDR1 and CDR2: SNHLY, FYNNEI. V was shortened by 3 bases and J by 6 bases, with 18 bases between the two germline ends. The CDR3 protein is CASSERGYGGVNSPLHF. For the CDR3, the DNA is TGTGCCAGCAGTGAGCGGGGGTATGGGGGAGTTAATTCACCCCTCCACTTT.

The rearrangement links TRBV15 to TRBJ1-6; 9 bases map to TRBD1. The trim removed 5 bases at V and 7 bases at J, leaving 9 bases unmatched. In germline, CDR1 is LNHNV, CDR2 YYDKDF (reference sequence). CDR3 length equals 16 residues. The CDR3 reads CATSPRGTGRNSPLHF. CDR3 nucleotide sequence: TGTGCCACCAGCCCCCGGGGGACAGGGAGGAATTCACCCCTCCACTTT.

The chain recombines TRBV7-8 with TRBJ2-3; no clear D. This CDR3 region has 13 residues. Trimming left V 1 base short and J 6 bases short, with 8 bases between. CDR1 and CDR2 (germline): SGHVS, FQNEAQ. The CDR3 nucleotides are TGTGCCAGCAGCTTAGGTGATTCTGATACGCAGTATTTT. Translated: CASSLGDSDTQYF.